This T cell receptor (beta chain) was identified in a study of regulatory T cells in long-lasting Graves disease. Building the TCR beta libraries relied on iRepertoire HTBI primers, and CDR3 regions underwent Arm-PCR. TCRdb passed the multiplex PCR reads through MiXCR, listing each CDR3 protein once. The sample holds about 330,000 distinct CDR3 sequences, 16% seen once. This clonotype has ten or more counts. What it binds is unknown. Broader study findings: Relative to new patients (approximately 960), persistent patients exhibited greater sharing of public clonotypes (2,741).

Time point meaning: newly diagnosed GD, antithyroid drugs for less than 3 months. Extracted RNA from PBMCs served as the source of the TCR library. This sample also appeared in a second study, on T cells in Graves' hyperthyroidism and ophthalmopathy. According to that study: Clinical symptoms, serum thyroxine and TRAb, thyroid ultrasound and orbital computed tomography together formed the diagnostic basis.

The sequence came from a woman aged 18-35 years with Graves disease. The sample consisted of peripheral blood mononuclear cells (PBMCs), taken at new diagnosis, from a patient treated with antithyroid drugs.

The CDR3 loop reads CASSLGGQGGTEAFF. The CDR3 DNA reads TGTGCCAGCAGCCTAGGGGGGCAGGGTGGTACTGAAGCTTTCTTT. This chain uses TRBV6-1 with TRBJ1-1; D is perhaps TRBD1 (6 bases). Per germline, CDR1 MNHNS and CDR2 SASEGT. Trimming stripped 6 bases from V and 5 bases from J, with 19 bases between. The CDR3 extends over 15 amino acids.